These 5 T cell receptor beta chains originate from one sample sequenced in a study of cytomegalovirus exposure and HLA in healthy donors. The PCR had 60 Vbeta and 13 Jbeta primers. Assay: immunoSEQ multiplex PCR; the TCRdb copy retains only in-frame clones and omits some. The sample has 100,000 or so clones, roughly 85% seen once; the top ten hold about 2.5%. The material sequenced was PBMCs. The receptors stem from a man aged 40-55 years in good health and CMV-seronegative.

The chain has TRBV2 and TRBJ2-7, with D tentatively TRBD1 (5 bases). Germline V gives CDR1 SNHLY, CDR2 FYNNEI. CDR3 length: 14 residues. Trimming stripped 6 bases from V and 3 bases from J, with 15 bases between. CDR3 amino acids: CASSIQGRYYEQYF. For the CDR3, the DNA is TGTGCCAGCAGCATCCAGGGTCGTTACTACGAGCAGTACTTC.

V is TRBV4-2 and J is TRBJ2-7; TRBD1 matches at 8 bases. The CDR3 is 15 amino acids. Per germline, CDR1 LGHNA and CDR2 YNFKEQ. Trimming cost V 2 bases and J 2 bases; bases outside gene matches: 5. The CDR3 DNA is TGTGCCAGCAGCCAATCGGTGGACAGGGCCTACGAGCAGTACTTC. Translating gives CASSQSVDRAYEQYF.

This clone was detected a few times. The CDR3 loop reads CASSEGQILNIQYF. The DNA for the CDR3 is TGTGCCAGCAGTGAGGGACAAATTTTAAACATTCAGTACTTC. The chain is built from TRBV6-1 and TRBJ2-4, with a possible D match to TRBD1 (6 bases). The CDR3 length is 14 residues. Germline V gene data show CDR1 as MNHNS and CDR2 as SASEGT. Trimming left V 3 bases short and J 6 bases short, with 12 bases between.

The chain couples TRBV7-8 to TRBJ2-7; D unresolved. V lost 1 base to trimming and J lost 4 bases, with 5 bases between them. The V gene's germline CDR1 is SGHVS and CDR2 FQNEAQ. The CDR3 has 12 amino acids. CDR3 nucleotides: TGTGCCAGCAGCTTAGGCCGGTACGAGCAGTACTTC. It translates to CASSLGRYEQYF.

CDR3 region: CASRTTGSGANVLTF. CDR3 DNA: TGTGCCAGTAGAACAACAGGCTCTGGGGCCAACGTCCTGACTTTC. This chain connects TRBV19 to TRBJ2-6, with D perhaps matching TRBD1 (5 bases). V was trimmed by 6 bases and J by 0 bases, leaving 9 bases between them. The germline CDR1 and CDR2 sequences are LNHDA and SQIVND (reference sequence). The CDR3 is 15 residues long.